This TCR beta chain was retrieved from a study of shared clonotypes between healthy human individuals. The test was conducted at deep level. Here immunoSEQ multiplex PCR was the method, and the copy in TCRdb shows in-frame clones only, minus some. The table lists approximately 400,000 clones, 90% to 97% of them singletons, with approximately 0.32% in the top ten. Study-wide results and limits: Larger estimated richness was generally recorded for naive subsets relative to memory subsets. The expectation was that sequencing depth would affect clonotype sharing among donors.

Germline V gene sequence: CDR1 GTSNPN, CDR2 SVGIG (reference sequence). V dropped 0 bases and J dropped 9 bases, with 9 bases sitting between them. The CDR3 totals 12 residues. For this clone: Its antigen is still unknown.

This chain uses TRBV30 with TRBJ1-5; no definite D call. This TCR derives from a man aged 25-45 years in good health. The specimen sequenced was memory CD8+ T cells sorted from blood. Regarding subset: CD45RO+ cells pooled with CCR7-negative TemRA cells. The CDR3 DNA follows: TGTGCCTGGAGTGTACAAGGGCGGCCCCAGCATTTT. Translated: CAWSVQGRPQHF.